The entry below gives a single TCR beta chain sequence along with its context. Trimming removed 6 bases from V and 3 bases from J, with 6 bases in between. The CDR3 is 12 residues long. Looked up from germline, CDR1 is KGHDR and CDR2 is SFDVKD. In the study's own analysis: Amplification of reference gene primers was used by the study to estimate nucleated cell counts. The data were produced by immunoSEQ multiplex PCR, yet TCRdb's version contains in-frame clones alone and is incomplete. V and J calls and clone size are given by that table; D and trimming were obtained from the DNA. The table records more than 95,000 clones, around 87% of them present only once. The data were obtained in a study of blood T cell repertoires in COVID-19. Overall study context: T cells, B-cell-depleted T cells, or PBMCs provided the cDNA or gDNA that served as material.

The gene calls are TRBV24-1 and TRBJ2-3; D is unclear. This TCR was recovered from a man aged 50-59 years with acute or convalescent COVID-19. The sample taken for sequencing was peripheral blood. This CDR3 reads CATSSRTDTQYF. DNA for the CDR3: TGTGCCACCAGTTCCCGTACAGATACGCAGTATTTT.